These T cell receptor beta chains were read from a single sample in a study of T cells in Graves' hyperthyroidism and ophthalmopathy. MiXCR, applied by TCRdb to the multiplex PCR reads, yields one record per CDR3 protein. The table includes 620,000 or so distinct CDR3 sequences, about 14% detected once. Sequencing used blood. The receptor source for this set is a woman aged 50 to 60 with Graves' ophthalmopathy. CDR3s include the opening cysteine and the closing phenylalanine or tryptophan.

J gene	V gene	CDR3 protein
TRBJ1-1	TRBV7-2	CASSLGSRVNTEAFF
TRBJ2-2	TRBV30	CAWRGAGGPGELFF
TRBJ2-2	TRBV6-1	CASSSTRVSGSTGELFF
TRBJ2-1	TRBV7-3	CASSLATGGEQFF
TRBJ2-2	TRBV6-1	CASRLAGGVGELFF
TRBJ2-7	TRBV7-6	CASSLRGGIDSYEQYF
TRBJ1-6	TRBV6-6	CASSYSGSYNSPLHF
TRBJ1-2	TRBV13	CASSLFGGGYTF
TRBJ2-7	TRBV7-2	CASTNKGQVYTYEQYF
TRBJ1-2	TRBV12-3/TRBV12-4	CASSLQGRYGYTF
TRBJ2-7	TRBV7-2	CASSLSLTGGYEQYF
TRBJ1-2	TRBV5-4	CASSSGSGGAHGYTF
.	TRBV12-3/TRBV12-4	CASQTAGGPYNEQYF
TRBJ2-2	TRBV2	CASSVQASENTGELFF
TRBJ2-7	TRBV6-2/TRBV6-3	CASSYGAGVSYEQYF
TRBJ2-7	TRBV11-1	CASSSGQPLVEQYF
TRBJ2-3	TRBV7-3	CASSLRAGVGTDTQYF
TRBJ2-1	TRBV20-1	CSAPRFTSGYNEQFF
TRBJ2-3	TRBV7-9	CASSLAGRTLSTDTQYF
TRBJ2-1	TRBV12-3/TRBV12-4	CASSFGGGPYNEQFF
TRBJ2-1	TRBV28	CASSSPTSGSWNEQFF
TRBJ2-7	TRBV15	CATSRAGTGAYEQYF
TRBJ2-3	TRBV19	CASSIEGIADTQYF
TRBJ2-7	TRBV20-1	CSAGLASEQYF
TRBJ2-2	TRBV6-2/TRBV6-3	CASMENWRDQSGGYTGELFF
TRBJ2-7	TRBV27	CASSFRRESYEQYF
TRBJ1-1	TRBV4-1	CASRGGSTEAFF
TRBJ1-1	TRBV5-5	CASSGTGGRRSAEAFF
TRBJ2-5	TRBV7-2	CASSLGLAGGPSETQYF
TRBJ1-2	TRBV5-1	CASSLGGFARFTYGYTF
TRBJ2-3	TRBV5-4	CASSLVGPLTDTQYF
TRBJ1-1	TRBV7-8	CASSFRETLNTEAFF
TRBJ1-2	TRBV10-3	CAITATGSSFGYTF
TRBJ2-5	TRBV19	CASGGQGETQYF
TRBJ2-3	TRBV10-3	CAISESAVSTDTQYF
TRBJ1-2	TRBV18	CASSQRDGNYGYTF